This T cell receptor (beta chain) came from a study of shared clonotypes between healthy human individuals (dated by TCRdb to the early 2020s). In the study overall: The cohort included three men and a couple of women between 18 and 49 years of age. The study deeply sequenced blood TCR repertoires of five healthy adults to estimate repertoire size and the extent of clonotype sharing between individuals. For each donor, CD4 naive and CD4 memory were each given three plates, CD8 naive was given two plates, and CD8 memory was given one plate. Each donor's leukapheresis produced roughly between about 0.9 and 9.5 billion PBMCs. To increase sequencing depth and limit assay-specific biases, different laboratories used diverse techniques to prepare libraries and sequence TCR repertoires.

Donors were healthy HIV-negative adults with no recently reported acute infections or vaccinations. Only Caucasian adults living in Nashville, Tennessee, USA were represented among the donors. CD4+ T cells were enriched by magnetic negative selection, after which naive cells were positively selected on CD45RA and the negative fraction was taken as the memory subset. Blood was collected by leukapheresis, and PBMCs were isolated by Ficoll-Histopaque density gradient centrifugation and then cryopreserved in liquid nitrogen vapor phase. Purity and quantity of every magnetically sorted T cell population were checked by analytical flow cytometry. Genomic DNA was isolated from each sorted fraction and quantified by UV absorbance on a Nanodrop 2000c. Broad study findings and their caveats: Sampling was limited to blood, and TCR repertoires in tissue likely differ from TCR repertoires in blood. Even with the large sequencing depth, rarefaction of the sorted-subset datasets indicated that sequencing was incomplete. Compared with non-shared clonotypes, clonotypes shared by all four sorted-subset donors had higher generation probabilities. The small number of donors limited the genetic and exposure-history diversity represented. Based on pairwise subsampling, the degree of clonotype sharing among donors was expected to be affected by sequencing depth. When a few donors were compared, the shared fraction of clonotypes was 5% to 6.5% for naive CD4, around 3.5% for naive CD8, roughly 2.3% for memory CD4, and less than 0.45% for memory CD8. Naive subsets generally had larger estimated clonotype richness than memory subsets did.

Using the deep immunoSEQ assay, TCR CDR3 regions were amplified from genomic DNA by multiplex PCR. For each cell subset, the extracted genomic DNA was distributed evenly across all wells of several immunoSEQ 96-well plates, and each plate served as one replicate. For sorted subsets, about 210 ng of genomic DNA, equivalent to 25,000 to 30,000 T cell genomes, went into each replicate PCR. The purified libraries were quantified using a Qubit 3.0 fluorometer, sized with a Bioanalyzer 2100, and then quantified again using the KAPA Library Quantification kit. Every immunoSEQ 96-well plate was sequenced on a dedicated single-read 150-cycle Illumina NextSeq 550 flow cell. On the study's bioinformatics: Because the immunoSEQ output held only junctional sequences and lacked quality scores, the filtering could not match the filtering applied to full-length reads. To assign V/J genes and CDR3, sequences were annotated using PyIR, a Python wrapper for IgBLAST v1.9, with IMGT germline references. Reads were removed for weak V/J assignments (E-value above 1e-6), missing CDR3, stop codons, out-of-frame junctions, or ambiguous translated residues. V3J clonotypes were defined by identical inferred V gene, J gene, and CDR3 amino acid sequence. Percentage overlap between repertoires was computed as shared unique clonotypes divided by the size of the smaller repertoire. Three approaches were used to assess repertoire richness: RTK rarefaction, the Chao1 estimator, and Recon v2.1 estimates of unobserved clonotypes. Generation probabilities were computed with OLGA for all TCRbeta clonotypes obtained by the gDNA method from four donors. TCRdb limited this immuneACCESS table to in-frame rearrangements with V and J called. A share of clones is missing; checked studies link under half to unresolved V genes, and the rest is unexplained. The DNA was the basis for D and trimming; V, J and clone size are from that table. The sample data list approximately 980,000 clones, and around three quarters of these were observed just once. The ten largest clones capture 1.5% of the sample.

With respect to this clone: Its antigen target is currently unknown. No quality values exist for individual bases; no much larger clone is one base distant.

The sample consisted of memory CD4+ T cells sorted from blood. Explained via the paper, the cell subset or site label denotes: CD45RA-negative fraction. This receptor was taken from a man between 18 and 29 years old in good health.

The sequence in DNA is TGTGCCAGCCGCTCCCTACTCTCGAACACTGAAGCTTTCTTT. Translated, it gives CASRSLLSNTEAFF. The sequence links TRBV7-9 to TRBJ1-1, with the D gene not clear enough to name. From the germline V gene (reference sequence), CDR1 is SEHNR and CDR2 is FQNEAQ. Between the V and J ends, shortened by 8 bases and 1 base respectively, the junction contains 14 bases. Including cysteine and phenylalanine, the CDR3 has 14 amino acids. Of all the DNA, just the CDR3 is kept, 42 bases in frame from base 1.